Each of the 17 T cell receptor beta chains below was sequenced from the same sample in a study of OX40 agonist ivuxolimab in advanced cancers. The receptor library was made with the immunoSEQ multiplex PCR assay. Sourced from immuneACCESS, this table was stored by TCRdb with only in-frame sequences that have V and J called. A share of the clones is absent; for the studies checked, an unresolved V gene accounts for under half, and the remainder has no known explanation. In this sample the table shows tens of thousands of clones, around 82% of which occur a single time. Of the sample, roughly 8% is held by the ten largest clones. The specimen comprised CD4+ or CD8+ T cells sorted from blood, sampled in a trial of the OX40 agonist ivuxolimab. The source is an adult with an advanced solid tumor such as melanoma, head and neck, liver or kidney cancer.

This chain links TRBV27 with TRBJ2-7; D possibly corresponds to TRBD2 (5 bases). The V gene lost 3 bases and the J gene lost 2 bases, with 8 bases spanning the gap. Germline V gene lookup returns CDR1 MNHEY and CDR2 SMNVEV (reference sequence). This CDR3 is 13 amino acids long. As DNA, the CDR3 is TGTGCCAGCAGTTTCGGGATTACCTACGAGCAGTACTTC. Residues: CASSFGITYEQYF.

CDR3 in amino acids: CASRVYGDRSYNEQFF. CDR3 coding DNA: TGTGCCAGTAGAGTATACGGGGACCGCTCCTACAATGAGCAGTTCTTC. The V and J genes are TRBV19 and TRBJ2-1; D could derive from TRBD1 or TRBD2 (5 bases each). Germline V gene lookup returns CDR1 LNHDA and CDR2 SQIVND (reference sequence). V lost 6 bases to trimming and J lost 0 bases, with 15 bases between them. The CDR3 length is 16 residues.

The CDR3 reads CAIRNPSGTSDYEQYF. DNA for the CDR3: TGTGCCATCAGGAACCCGTCCGGGACTAGCGACTACGAGCAGTACTTC. The chain uses TRBV10-3 and TRBJ2-5, with 10 bases identical to TRBD2. The DNA end favors TRBJ2-7, so the J call may be wrong. Germline loops: CDR1 ENHRY, CDR2 SYGVKD. This CDR3 has 16 residues.

The chain links TRBV4-3 to TRBJ2-3; no clear D. This CDR3 is built from 16 residues. Germline CDR1 LGHNA, CDR2 YSLEER. Trimming stripped 4 bases from V and 1 base from J, with 15 bases between. CDR3 nucleotides: TGCGCCAGCAGCCCAACGGTCTTTTCTCGCACAGATACGCAGTATTTT. Translation: CASSPTVFSRTDTQYF.

The chain joins TRBV28 to TRBJ1-2; no reliable D call. Trimming shortened V by 2 bases and J by 3 bases, and 7 bases separated the two germline ends. This CDR3 comprises 13 residues. CDR1 MDHEN and CDR2 SYDVKM come from the germline V gene. DNA of the CDR3: TGTGCCAGCAGTTTACGGCAGGACTATGGCTACACCTTC. Its translation is CASSLRQDYGYTF.

The chain recombines TRBV5-4 with TRBJ1-3; D not resolved. V lost 0 bases to trimming and J lost 2 bases, with 6 bases between them. The CDR3 consists of 14 residues. The germline gives CDR1 SGHNT, CDR2 YYREEE (reference sequence). The CDR3 sequence is CASSLGFAGNTIYF. In DNA, the CDR3 is TGTGCCAGCAGCTTGGGGTTTGCTGGAAACACCATATATTTT.

With regard to this clone: At one of its ends the junction is not consistent with the germline gene, which may arise from a read error. The sample holds other DNA sequences that translate to the same CDR3. The CDR3 region is CASSLTEYNEQFF. The CDR3 DNA follows: TGTGCTAGCAGCTTAACTGAATACAATGAGCAGTTCTTC. This chain joins TRBV7-7 and TRBJ2-1; no clear D. The CDR3 length is 13 residues. The germline CDR1 and CDR2 sequences are SSHAT and FNYEAQ (reference sequence). Using reference TRBV7-7 and TRBJ2-1 for the parts outside the CDR3, the full variable domain is GAGVSQSPRYKVTKRGQDVTLRCDPISSHATLYWYQQALGQGPEFLTYFNYEAQPDKSGLPSDRFSAERPEGSISTLTIQRTEQRDSAMYRCASSLTEYNEQFFGPGTRLTVL.

In this sample, this clone turned up once. DNA of the CDR3: TGTGCCAGCAGTCGCGACCCTAGCAATCAGCCCCAGCATTTT. Translation gives CASSRDPSNQPQHF. This chain uses TRBV28 with TRBJ1-5; D is undetermined. The CDR3 is made up of 14 amino acids. Germline CDR1 is MDHEN and CDR2 is SYDVKM. The V end lost 5 bases, the J end lost 0 bases, and 8 bases lay between the germline ends.

V and J are TRBV5-4 and TRBJ1-3, with D unresolved. The CDR3 runs 15 residues. The germline CDR1 and CDR2 sequences are SGHNT and YYREEE (reference sequence). The ends were cut back, 4 bases at V and 0 bases at J, with 11 bases in the middle. CDR3 bases: TGTGCCAGCAGCCCAGGAGGGAGCTCTGGAAACACCATATATTTT. This encodes CASSPGGSSGNTIYF.

The chain has TRBV10-3 and TRBJ2-2; maybe TRBD2 (5 bases). Germline CDR1 and CDR2: ENHRY and SYGVKD. V lost 11 bases and J 5 bases, leaving 12 bases between the germline ends. The CDR3 loop spans 12 amino acids. CDR3 region: CASQGSTGELFF. The CDR3 bases are TGTGCCTCTCAAGGGAGTACCGGGGAGCTGTTTTTT.

This chain links TRBV7-2 with TRBJ1-4; D is ambiguous. The CDR3 totals 15 residues. V shed 1 base and J shed 4 bases, with 10 bases lying between them. Germline V gives CDR1 SGHTA, CDR2 FQGNSA. The CDR3 DNA reads as TGTGCCAGCAGCTTAGTCTCCAGTTTTAATGAAAAACTGTTTTTT. Residues: CASSLVSSFNEKLFF.

V usage is TRBV28 and J usage is TRBJ2-2; no clear D gene. With 5 bases removed from V and 6 bases from J, the gap between germline ends came to 10 bases. The length of the CDR3 is 13 residues. Germline V gene sequence: CDR1 MDHEN, CDR2 SYDVKM. CDR3 loop: CASSLFFSGELFF. The CDR3 DNA sequence: TGTGCCAGCAGTCTATTTTTCTCCGGGGAGCTGTTTTTT.

The V and J genes are TRBV5-6 and TRBJ2-7; D is unclear. The germline CDR1 and CDR2 sequences are SGHDT and YYEEEE. The CDR3 contains 15 residues. V was trimmed by 4 bases and J by 0 bases, leaving 14 bases between them. CDR3 DNA: TGTGCCAGCAGCCTGGTATCCTACCGCTCCTACGAGCAGTACTTC. Protein: CASSLVSYRSYEQYF.

The chain employs TRBV6-6 and TRBJ1-1, with D uncertain. This CDR3 is built from 12 residues. The germline V and J ends were trimmed by 6 bases and 8 bases, with 13 bases remaining between them. From germline, CDR1 is MNHNY and CDR2 SVGAGI (reference sequence). The CDR3 sequence is CASRIGILEAFF. The CDR3 nucleotides are TGTGCCAGCAGGATAGGGATCCTCGAAGCTTTCTTT.

V gene TRBV4-2 combines with J gene TRBJ2-7; 7 bases agree with TRBD1. After removal of 0 bases from V and 3 bases from J, the junction contained 8 bases not matched to a gene. The CDR3 loop spans 16 amino acids. Germline-derived CDR1 and CDR2 are LGHNA and YNFKEQ. CDR3 sequence reads: CASSQDRDSSYYEQYF. CDR3 coding DNA: TGTGCCAGCAGCCAAGATAGGGACAGTTCCTACTACGAGCAGTACTTC.

The rearrangement uses TRBV29-1 and TRBJ2-1, with TRBD1 identical over 8 bases. Looked up from germline, CDR1 is SQVTM and CDR2 is ANQGSEA. The CDR3 contains 11 residues. CDR3 nucleotides: TGCAGAGGACAGGGCTACAATGAGCAGTTCTTC. It translates to CRGQGYNEQFF.

The rearrangement joins TRBV14 to TRBJ2-7, with TRBD1 matching 7 bases. Germline-derived CDR1 and CDR2 are SGHDN and FVKESK. V was clipped by 3 bases and J by 3 bases; unmatched bases: 8. The CDR3 is made up of 15 amino acids. The CDR3 DNA is TGTGCCAGCAGCCACCCGGGACAGAACATCTACGAGCAGTACTTC. Protein product: CASSHPGQNIYEQYF.